Listed below are T cell receptor beta chains from one sample, sequenced in a study of blood T cells in healthy people across ages. TCRdb ran MiXCR on the 5' RACE reads and lists one entry per CDR3 protein. The table lists more than 700,000 distinct CDR3 sequences, around 50% of them singletons. The sequencing sample was made of blood. These receptors were collected from a man older than 75 in good health. The CDR3 runs from the conserved cysteine through the conserved F or W. A D gene is named only where the DNA matches it firmly. Some rows have no size entry. The others give once, few or many, or a class for an expanded clone.

clone size: -
D gene: -
V gene: TRBV6-5
J gene: TRBJ1-2
CDR3 DNA: TGTGCCAGCAGCCCTCAAACAGGGTATTCTGGCTACACCTTC
CDR3 protein: CASSPQTGYSGYTF

clone size: -
D gene: -
V gene: TRBV6-2/TRBV6-3
J gene: TRBJ1-1
CDR3 DNA: TGTGCCAGCAGTTACTCGGGGCACACTGAAGCTTTCTTT
CDR3 protein: CASSYSGHTEAFF

clone size: -
D gene: -
V gene: TRBV3-1
J gene: TRBJ2-5
CDR3 DNA: TGTGCCAGCAGCACAACAGGGCAGGAGACCCAGTACTTC
CDR3 protein: CASSTTGQETQYF

clone size: -
D gene: TRBD2
V gene: TRBV20-1
J gene: TRBJ2-7
CDR3 DNA: TGCAGTGCTAGAGATCTTACTAGCGGGATCGACGAGCAGTACTTC
CDR3 protein: CSARDLTSGIDEQYF

clone size: -
D gene: -
V gene: TRBV12-3/TRBV12-4
J gene: TRBJ1-6
CDR3 DNA: TGTGCCAGCAGATCAGGGTATTCACCCCTCCACTTT
CDR3 protein: CASRSGYSPLHF

clone size: few
D gene: TRBD2
V gene: TRBV20-1
J gene: TRBJ2-3
CDR3 DNA: TGCAGTGCCGTAAACCTAGCGGGAGTAAGAGATACGCAGTATTTT
CDR3 protein: CSAVNLAGVRDTQYF

clone size: -
D gene: -
V gene: TRBV29-1
J gene: TRBJ1-2
CDR3 DNA: TGCAGCGTACTTTTATGGGAGTACGGCTACACCTTC
CDR3 protein: CSVLLWEYGYTF

clone size: -
D gene: TRBD2
V gene: TRBV3-1
J gene: TRBJ2-7
CDR3 DNA: TGTGCCAGCACCAGAGCCGGGACTAGCTCCTACGAGCAGTACTTC
CDR3 protein: CASTRAGTSSYEQYF

clone size: -
D gene: -
V gene: TRBV30
J gene: TRBJ2-2
CDR3 DNA: TGTGCCTGGAGTCGACAGGCAAACACCGGGGAGCTGTTTTTT
CDR3 protein: CAWSRQANTGELFF

clone size: few
D gene: -
V gene: TRBV2
J gene: TRBJ2-3
CDR3 DNA: TGTGCCAGCAACATGGAAGGGTCTAGTTTCGGTACGCAGTATTTT
CDR3 protein: CASNMEGSSFGTQYF